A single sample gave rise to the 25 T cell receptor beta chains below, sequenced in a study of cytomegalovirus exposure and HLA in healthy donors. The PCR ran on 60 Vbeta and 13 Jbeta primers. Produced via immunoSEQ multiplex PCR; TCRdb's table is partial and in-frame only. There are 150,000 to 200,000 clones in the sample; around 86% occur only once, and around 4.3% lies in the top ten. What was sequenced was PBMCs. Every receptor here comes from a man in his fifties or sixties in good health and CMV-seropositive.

Written as DNA, the CDR3 is TGTGCCAGCAGGCCCGGGGGGACCCGGAGGGCCCAGTACTTC. It codes for CASRPGGTRRAQYF. The chain employs TRBV2 and TRBJ2-5; 7 positions agree with TRBD2. V lost 6 bases to trimming and J lost 9 bases; unmatched junction nucleotides: 13. The CDR3 length is 14 residues. Germline values: CDR1 SNHLY, CDR2 FYNNEI.

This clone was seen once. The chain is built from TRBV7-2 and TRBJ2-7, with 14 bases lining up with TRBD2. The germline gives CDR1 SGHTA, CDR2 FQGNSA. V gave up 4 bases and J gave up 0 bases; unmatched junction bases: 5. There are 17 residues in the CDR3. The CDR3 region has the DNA TGTGCCAGCAGCTCAGGACTAGCGGGAGGAGGCTCCTACGAGCAGTACTTC. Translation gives CASSSGLAGGGSYEQYF.

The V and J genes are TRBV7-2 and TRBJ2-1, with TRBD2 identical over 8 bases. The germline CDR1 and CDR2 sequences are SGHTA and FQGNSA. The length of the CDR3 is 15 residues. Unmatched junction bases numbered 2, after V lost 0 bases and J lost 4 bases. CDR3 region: CASSLAAGDYNEQFF. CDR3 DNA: TGTGCCAGCAGCTTAGCAGCGGGGGATTACAATGAGCAGTTCTTC.

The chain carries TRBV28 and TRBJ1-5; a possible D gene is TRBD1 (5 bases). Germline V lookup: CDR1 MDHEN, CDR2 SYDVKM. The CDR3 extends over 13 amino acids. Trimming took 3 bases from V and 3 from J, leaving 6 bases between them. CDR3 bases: TGTGCCAGCAGTTTGGGGCCCAATCAGCCCCAGCATTTT. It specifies CASSLGPNQPQHF. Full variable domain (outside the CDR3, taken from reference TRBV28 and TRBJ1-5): DVKVTQSSRYLVKRTGEKVFLECVQDMDHENMFWYRQDPGLGLRLIYFSYDVKMKEKGDIPEGYSVSREKKERFSLILESASTNQTSMYLCASSLGPNQPQHFGDGTRLSIL.

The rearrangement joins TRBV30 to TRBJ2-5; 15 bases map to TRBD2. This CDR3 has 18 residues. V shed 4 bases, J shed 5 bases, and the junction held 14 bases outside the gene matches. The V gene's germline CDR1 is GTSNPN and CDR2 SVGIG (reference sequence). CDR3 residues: CAWIPDGLAGGPRETQYF. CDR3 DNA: TGTGCCTGGATTCCTGACGGACTAGCGGGAGGGCCCCGGGAGACCCAGTACTTC.

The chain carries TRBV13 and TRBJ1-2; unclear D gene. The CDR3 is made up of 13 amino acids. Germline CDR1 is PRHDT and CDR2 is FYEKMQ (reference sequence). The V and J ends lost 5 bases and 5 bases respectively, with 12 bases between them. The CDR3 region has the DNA TGTGCCAGCAGCCCCGAGGGTCAGTATGGCTACACCTTC. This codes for CASSPEGQYGYTF.

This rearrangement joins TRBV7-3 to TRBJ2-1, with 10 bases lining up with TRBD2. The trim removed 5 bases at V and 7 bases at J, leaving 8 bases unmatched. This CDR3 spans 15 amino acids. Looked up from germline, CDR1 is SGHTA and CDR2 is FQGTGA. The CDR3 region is CASSETGTSVNEQFF. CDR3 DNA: TGTGCCAGCAGCGAGACCGGGACTAGCGTAAATGAGCAGTTCTTC.

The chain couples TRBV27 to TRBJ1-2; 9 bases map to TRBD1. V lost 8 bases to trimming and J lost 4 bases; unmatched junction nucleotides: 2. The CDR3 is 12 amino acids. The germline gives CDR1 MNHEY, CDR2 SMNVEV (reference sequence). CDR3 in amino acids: CASGQGFYGYTF. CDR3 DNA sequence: TGTGCCAGCGGACAGGGGTTCTATGGCTACACCTTC.

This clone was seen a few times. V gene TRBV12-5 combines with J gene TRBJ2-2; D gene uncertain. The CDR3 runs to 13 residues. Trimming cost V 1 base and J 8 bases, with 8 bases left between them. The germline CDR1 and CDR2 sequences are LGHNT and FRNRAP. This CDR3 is CASGLGLSGELFF. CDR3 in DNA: TGTGCTAGTGGTTTGGGCCTATCGGGGGAGCTGTTTTTT.

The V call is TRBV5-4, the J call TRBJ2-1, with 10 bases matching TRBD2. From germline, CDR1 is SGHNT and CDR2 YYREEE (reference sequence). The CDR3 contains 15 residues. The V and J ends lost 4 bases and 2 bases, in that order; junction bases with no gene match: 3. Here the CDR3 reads CASSLGLAAYNEQFF. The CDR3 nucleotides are TGTGCCAGCAGCCTAGGACTAGCGGCCTACAATGAGCAGTTCTTC. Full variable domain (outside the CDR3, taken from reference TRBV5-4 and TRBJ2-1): ETGVTQSPTHLIKTRGQQVTLRCSSQSGHNTVSWYQQALGQGPQFIFQYYREEENGRGNFPPRFSGLQFPNYSSELNVNALELDDSALYLCASSLGLAAYNEQFFGPGTRLTVL.

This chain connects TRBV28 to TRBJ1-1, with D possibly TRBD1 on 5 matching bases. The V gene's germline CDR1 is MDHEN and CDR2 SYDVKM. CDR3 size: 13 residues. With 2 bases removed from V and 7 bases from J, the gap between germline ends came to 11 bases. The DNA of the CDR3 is TGTGCCAGCAGTTTACAGGGTTGGGGTGAAGCTTTCTTT. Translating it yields CASSLQGWGEAFF.

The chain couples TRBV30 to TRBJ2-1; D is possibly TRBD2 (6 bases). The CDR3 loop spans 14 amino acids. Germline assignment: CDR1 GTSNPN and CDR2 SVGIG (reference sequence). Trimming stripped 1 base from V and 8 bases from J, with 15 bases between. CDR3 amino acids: CAWSGRGKRDEQFF. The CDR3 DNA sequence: TGTGCCTGGAGTGGGCGCGGGAAACGGGATGAGCAGTTCTTC.

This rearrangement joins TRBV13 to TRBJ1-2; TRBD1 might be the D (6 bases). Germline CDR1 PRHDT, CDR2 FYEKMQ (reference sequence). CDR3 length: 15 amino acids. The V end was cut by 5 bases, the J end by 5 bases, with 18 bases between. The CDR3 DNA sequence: TGTGCCAGCAGCACACCCTCCGGGGGGCGTTATGGCTACACCTTC. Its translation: CASSTPSGGRYGYTF.

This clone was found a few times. Here the CDR3 DNA reads TGTGCCAGCTCACCCTTGATACAGGGTTCAGGTGGCTACACCTTC. Amino acids: CASSPLIQGSGGYTF. This chain uses TRBV18 with TRBJ1-2, with a weak D call TRBD1 (6 bases). Germline CDR1 is KGHSH and CDR2 is LQKENI. Trimming removed 3 bases at V and 7 bases at J, with 18 bases between. The CDR3 is made up of 15 amino acids. The full variable domain, rest sourced from reference TRBV18 and TRBJ1-2, is NAGVMQNPRHLVRRRGQEARLRCSPMKGHSHVYWYRQLPEEGLKFMVYLQKENIIDESGMPKERFSAEFPKEGPSILRIQQVVRGDSAAYFCASSPLIQGSGGYTFGSGTRLTVV.

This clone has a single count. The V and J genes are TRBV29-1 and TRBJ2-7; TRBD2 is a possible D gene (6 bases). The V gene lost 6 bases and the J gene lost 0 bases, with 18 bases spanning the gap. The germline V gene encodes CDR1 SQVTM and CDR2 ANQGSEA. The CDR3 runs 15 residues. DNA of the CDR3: TGCAGCGTGGAGGGCGGACCCGAAAGCTCCTACGAGCAGTACTTC. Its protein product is CSVEGGPESSYEQYF.

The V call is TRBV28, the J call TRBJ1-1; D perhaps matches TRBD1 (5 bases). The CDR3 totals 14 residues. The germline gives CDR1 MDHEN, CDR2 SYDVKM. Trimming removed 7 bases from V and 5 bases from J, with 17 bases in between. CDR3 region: CASNIHNPGTEAFF. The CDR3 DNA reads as TGTGCCAGCAACATCCATAATCCAGGGACTGAAGCTTTCTTT.

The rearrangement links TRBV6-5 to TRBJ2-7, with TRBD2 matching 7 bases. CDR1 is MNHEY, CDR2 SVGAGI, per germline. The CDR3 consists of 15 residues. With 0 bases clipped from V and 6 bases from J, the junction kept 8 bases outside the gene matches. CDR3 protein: CASSYSFRLAFEQYF. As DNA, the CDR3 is TGTGCCAGCAGTTACTCGTTCCGACTAGCATTCGAGCAGTACTTC.

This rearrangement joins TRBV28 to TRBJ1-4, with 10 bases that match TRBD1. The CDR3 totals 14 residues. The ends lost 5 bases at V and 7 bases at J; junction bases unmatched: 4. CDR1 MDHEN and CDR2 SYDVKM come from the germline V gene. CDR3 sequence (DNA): TGTGCCAGCAGTCGGACAGGGGGGGGTGAAAAACTGTTTTTT. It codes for CASSRTGGGEKLFF.

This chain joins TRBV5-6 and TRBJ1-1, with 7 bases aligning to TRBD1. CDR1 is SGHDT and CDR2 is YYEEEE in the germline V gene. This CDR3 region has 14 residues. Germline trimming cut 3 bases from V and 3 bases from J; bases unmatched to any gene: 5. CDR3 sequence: CASSWTGDDTEAFF. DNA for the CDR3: TGTGCCAGCAGCTGGACAGGAGACGACACTGAAGCTTTCTTT.

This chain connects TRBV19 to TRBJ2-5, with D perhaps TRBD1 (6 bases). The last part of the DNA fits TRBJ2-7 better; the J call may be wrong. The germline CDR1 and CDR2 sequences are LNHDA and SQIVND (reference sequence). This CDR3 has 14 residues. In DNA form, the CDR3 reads TGTGCCAGTAGTATCTCGGACAGCTCCTACGAGCAGTACTTC. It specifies CASSISDSSYEQYF.

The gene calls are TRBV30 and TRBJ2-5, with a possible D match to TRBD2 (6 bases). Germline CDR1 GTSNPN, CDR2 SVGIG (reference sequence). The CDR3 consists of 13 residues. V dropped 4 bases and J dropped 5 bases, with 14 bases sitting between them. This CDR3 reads CAWTGVKGETQYF. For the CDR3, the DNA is TGTGCCTGGACGGGGGTAAAGGGGGAGACCCAGTACTTC.

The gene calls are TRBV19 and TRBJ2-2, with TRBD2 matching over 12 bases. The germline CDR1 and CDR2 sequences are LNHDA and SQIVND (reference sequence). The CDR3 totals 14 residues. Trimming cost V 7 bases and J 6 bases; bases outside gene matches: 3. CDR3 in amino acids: CASNLAGGPGELFF. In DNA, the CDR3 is TGTGCCAGTAACCTAGCGGGGGGGCCCGGGGAGCTGTTTTTT.

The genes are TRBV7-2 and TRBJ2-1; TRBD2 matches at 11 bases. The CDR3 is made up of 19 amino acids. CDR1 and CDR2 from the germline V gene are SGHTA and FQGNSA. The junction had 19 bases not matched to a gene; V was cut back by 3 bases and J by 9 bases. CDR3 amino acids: CASSLRTPTSGVYLGEQFF. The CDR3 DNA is TGTGCCAGCAGCTTGCGGACACCGACTAGCGGGGTGTACTTAGGTGAGCAGTTCTTC.

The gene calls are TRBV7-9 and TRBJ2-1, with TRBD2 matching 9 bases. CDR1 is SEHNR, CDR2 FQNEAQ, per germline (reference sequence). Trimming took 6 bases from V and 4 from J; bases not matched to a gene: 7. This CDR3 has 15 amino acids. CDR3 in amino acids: CASSPSGASYNEQFF. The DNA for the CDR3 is TGTGCCAGCAGTCCTAGCGGGGCCTCGTACAATGAGCAGTTCTTC.

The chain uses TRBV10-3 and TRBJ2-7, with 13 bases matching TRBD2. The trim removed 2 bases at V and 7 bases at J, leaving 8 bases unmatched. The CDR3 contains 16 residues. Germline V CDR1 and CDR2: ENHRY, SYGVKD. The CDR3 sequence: CAISEALLAGGREQYF. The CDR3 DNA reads TGTGCCATCAGTGAGGCTCTACTAGCGGGGGGGCGGGAGCAGTACTTC.